The rows below give T cell receptor beta chains drawn from one sample of a study of T cell repertoires in cytomegalovirus infection. TCRdb reprocessed the reads via MiXCR and lists one record per CDR3 protein. The repertoire holds roughly 160,000 distinct CDR3 sequences, about a fifth seen once, with 25% in the top ten. Their target antigens are unknown. This sample comprised CD8+ T cells from cultured PBMCs, obtained from culture after CMV antigen stimulation. The receptors here all came from a human donor in good health (CMV status not recorded). Some clones in this sample may be carry-over from other donors' samples. The CDR3 runs from the conserved cysteine through the conserved F or W. A D gene is named only where the DNA matches it firmly. Clone size is shown for a subset of rows, as once, few, many or a class of expanded clone.

V,J,size,D,CDR3,DNA
TRBV4-1,TRBJ1-1,few,NA,CASSHYEGLNTEAFF,TGCGCCAGCAGCCATTACGAGGGATTGAACACTGAAGCTTTCTTT
TRBV7-2,TRBJ1-6,few,NA,CASSPNGFSLHF,TGTGCCAGCAGCCCCAATGGGTTCTCCCTCCACTTT
TRBV7-9,TRBJ2-3,few,NA,CASSSMGTDTQYF,TGTGCCAGCAGCTCTATGGGCACAGATACGCAGTATTTT
TRBV12-3/TRBV12-4,TRBJ2-3,few,NA,CASSLLLAGIDTQYF,TGTGCCAGCAGTTTACTCCTTGCGGGTATAGATACGCAGTATTTT
TRBV30,TRBJ1-1,few,TRBD1,CAWSNRGPTEAFF,TGTGCCTGGAGTAACAGGGGGCCCACTGAAGCTTTCTTT
TRBV19,TRBJ1-1,many,NA,CASSINPNTEAFF,TGTGCCAGTAGTATCAACCCGAACACTGAAGCTTTCTTT
TRBV12-3/TRBV12-4,TRBJ1-3,few,NA,CASSLVPGGSGNTIYF,TGTGCCAGCAGTTTAGTCCCCGGGGGCTCTGGAAACACCATATATTTT
TRBV4-1,TRBJ2-7,few,TRBD1,CASSQDQGDPYEQYF,TGCGCCAGCAGCCAAGATCAGGGGGATCCCTACGAGCAGTACTTC
TRBV4-1,TRBJ2-1,few,TRBD2,CASSQDDGGANEQFF,TGCGCCAGCAGCCAAGATGACGGGGGGGCCAATGAGCAGTTCTTC
TRBV7-6,TRBJ1-1,NA,TRBD1,CASSKHRDRGRLRDTEAFF,TGTGCCAGCAGCAAACACCGGGACAGGGGGCGATTAAGGGACACTGAAGCTTTCTTT
TRBV6-5,TRBJ1-2,few,NA,CASSYADSRDTVNYGYTF,TGTGCCAGCAGTTACGCCGACTCGCGGGACACAGTTAACTATGGCTACACCTTC
TRBV7-2,TRBJ1-2,few,NA,CASSQDLIGYGYTF,TGTGCCAGCAGCCAAGACCTGATCGGCTATGGCTACACCTTC